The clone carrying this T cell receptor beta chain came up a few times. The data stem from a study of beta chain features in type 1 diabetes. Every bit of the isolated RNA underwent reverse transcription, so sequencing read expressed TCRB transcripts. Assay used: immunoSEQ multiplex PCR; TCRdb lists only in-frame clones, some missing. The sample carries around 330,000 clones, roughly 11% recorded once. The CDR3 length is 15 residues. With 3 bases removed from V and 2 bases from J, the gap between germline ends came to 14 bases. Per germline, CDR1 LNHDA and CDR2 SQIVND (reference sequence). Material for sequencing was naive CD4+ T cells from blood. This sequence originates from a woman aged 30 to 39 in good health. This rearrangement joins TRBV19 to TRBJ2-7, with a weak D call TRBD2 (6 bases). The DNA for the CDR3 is TGTGCCAGTAGTATGGAGGGTTGGGGGACCTACGAGCAGTACTTC. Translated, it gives CASSMEGWGTYEQYF.